This record concerns one TCR beta chain sequence. Its antigen is currently unknown. This entry comes from a study of CD8 T cells in ankylosing spondylitis. General study results and limits: In synovial fluid and blood from reactive arthritis, some motif variants were previously reported. Researchers report that disease-linked clones proved CD8+ and relatively rare in peripheral blood. Ankylosing spondylitis blood seemed to carry a telltale TCR beta motif made of fewer than 10 highly homologous variants. Reportedly, significant enrichment of disease-linked clones occurred in matched ankylosing spondylitis synovial fluid.

As the method for making TCR beta libraries, quantitative 5'-RACE with molecular barcodes was used. TCRdb processed the 5' RACE reads anew with MiXCR; each CDR3 protein has one entry. The sample records about 700,000 distinct CDR3 sequences, 15% to 20% being singletons. V gave up 9 bases and J gave up 4 bases, with 18 bases separating them. CDR3 length: 14 residues. The germline V gene encodes CDR1 ENHRY and CDR2 SYGVKD. The sequence was collected from a male donor with ankylosing spondylitis. This chain links TRBV10-3 with TRBJ1-1; D gene unclear. Sequences were obtained from blood, either unsorted or a sorted T cell fraction (not recorded which). CDR3 nucleotide sequence: TGTGCCATTGCGGAGAGTCCCTCTGGCACTGAAGCTTTCTTT. Residues: CAIAESPSGTEAFF.